The entry below gives a single TCR beta chain sequence along with its context. Its antigen is not known. The source of the sample is a study of blood T cells in healthy people across ages. Study conclusions and caveats: More naive CD4+ cells and higher diversity marked long-lived donors relative to aged donors.

The second PCR ran about 6 to 12 cycles with a sample-barcoded 5' primer and J-beta primers. Each CDR3 protein is one row after TCRdb ran MiXCR on the 5' RACE reads. The data show about 1 million distinct CDR3 sequences, with 20% to 25% seen just once and approximately 0.71% held by the top ten. This sample was shared with a second study, whose subject was T cells of mothers and their children.

Sequences were obtained from blood. The sequence derives from a girl under 10 years old in good health.

CDR3 sequence reads: CSVGDISTDTQYF. Here the CDR3 DNA reads TGCAGCGTTGGGGACATTAGCACAGATACGCAGTATTTT. The gene calls are TRBV29-1 and TRBJ2-3; possibly TRBD1 for D (6 bases). The CDR3 runs 13 residues. CDR1 is SQVTM and CDR2 is ANQGSEA in the germline V gene. Trimming stripped 4 bases from V and 0 bases from J, with 8 bases between.